One sample yielded the 9 T cell receptor beta chains listed below, sequenced in a study of cytomegalovirus exposure and HLA in healthy donors. PCR amplification relied on 60 Vbeta primers (plus 13 Jbeta primers). Generated by immunoSEQ multiplex PCR, the TCRdb table keeps only in-frame clones and is missing some. In the table there are about 200,000 clones, less than 85% of which are singletons. The sample consisted of PBMCs. Every receptor here comes from a man between 18 and 29 years old in good health and CMV-seronegative.

The chain carries TRBV5-1 and TRBJ1-4, with 9 nucleotides matching TRBD1. The length of the CDR3 is 15 residues. The V segment lost 5 bases and the J segment 2 bases; nucleotides outside the gene matches: 4. In germline, CDR1 is SGHRS, CDR2 YFSETQ. CDR3 DNA: TGCGCCAGCAGAACAGGGGGCGTCACTAATGAAAAACTGTTTTTT. Protein: CASRTGGVTNEKLFF. The full variable domain, its missing parts supplied by reference TRBV5-1 and TRBJ1-4, is KAGVTQTPRYLIKTRGQQVTLSCSPISGHRSVSWYQQTPGQGLQFLFEYFSETQRNKGNFPGRFSGRQFSNSRSEMNVSTLELGDSALYLCASRTGGVTNEKLFFGSGTQLSVL.

This clone has only a few counts. The chain combines TRBV5-4 with TRBJ1-4; no definite D call. The V and J ends lost 4 bases and 8 bases respectively, with 15 bases between them. Germline-derived CDR1 and CDR2 are SGHNT and YYREEE (reference sequence). The CDR3 extends over 14 amino acids. The CDR3 bases are TGTGCCAGCAGCCGTGAGGCACTCCCGGAAAAACTGTTTTTT. Translation: CASSREALPEKLFF.

The rearrangement links TRBV7-6 to TRBJ2-5; 7 nucleotides match TRBD1. The better agreement between TRBJ2-7 and the DNA end casts doubt on the J call. Germline assignment: CDR1 SGHVS and CDR2 FNYEAQ. CDR3 length: 15 residues. The CDR3 loop reads CASSLGQGGFYEQYF. The CDR3 nucleotides are TGTGCCAGCAGCTTAGGACAGGGTGGTTTTTACGAGCAGTACTTC.

V usage is TRBV2 and J usage is TRBJ1-1; 7 nucleotides line up with TRBD1. The CDR3 length is 11 residues. With V trimmed by 10 bases and J by 5 bases, 4 bases remained unmatched. The germline gives CDR1 SNHLY, CDR2 FYNNEI. CDR3 in amino acids: CATPRGTEAFF. For the CDR3, the DNA is TGTGCCACCCCCAGGGGGACTGAAGCTTTCTTT.

This rearrangement joins TRBV2 to TRBJ2-1; a weak D match, TRBD2 (7 bases). This CDR3 spans 13 amino acids. V was shortened by 7 bases and J by 12 bases, with 19 bases between the two germline ends. Germline assignment: CDR1 SNHLY and CDR2 FYNNEI. This chain's CDR3 is CASKDGGQGVQFF. Here the CDR3 DNA reads TGTGCCAGCAAAGACGGGGGGCAAGGAGTGCAGTTCTTC.

J is TRBJ2-3 and V is TRBV5-1; 8 bases match TRBD2. This CDR3 spans 15 amino acids. Germline lookup yields CDR1 SGHRS and CDR2 YFSETQ. V gave up 2 bases and J gave up 2 bases; unmatched junction bases: 4. This CDR3 reads CASSLLAEPTDTQYF. The DNA for the CDR3 is TGCGCCAGCAGCTTACTAGCGGAGCCCACAGATACGCAGTATTTT.

The chain carries TRBV5-1 and TRBJ1-1; TRBD1 is a possible D gene (5 bases). The V gene lost 4 bases and the J gene lost 5 bases, with 15 bases spanning the gap. The CDR3 has 14 amino acids. CDR1 and CDR2 (germline): SGHRS, YFSETQ. In DNA form, the CDR3 reads TGCGCCAGCAGCACCGGACACTTGGGGACTGAAGCTTTCTTT. Its protein is CASSTGHLGTEAFF.

A word on this clone: At one end the junction does not follow the germline gene, possibly because of a read error. V usage is TRBV7-9 and J usage is TRBJ1-2, with 9 nucleotides matching TRBD1. Germline assignment: CDR1 SEHNR and CDR2 FQNEAQ (reference sequence). This CDR3 region has 16 residues. Written as DNA, the CDR3 is TGTTCCAGCAGCTTTGGAACAGGGGGCGCGGGCTATGGCTACACCTTC. Protein sequence: CSSSFGTGGAGYGYTF.

The V and J genes are TRBV6-1 and TRBJ2-7; 11 bases align to TRBD2. Germline V gene lookup returns CDR1 MNHNS and CDR2 SASEGT. The CDR3 has 14 amino acids. V lost 6 bases and J lost 3; bases outside the gene matches: 4. The CDR3 DNA sequence: TGTGCCAGCAGGGCGACTAGCGGGAACTACGAGCAGTACTTC. Protein sequence: CASRATSGNYEQYF.